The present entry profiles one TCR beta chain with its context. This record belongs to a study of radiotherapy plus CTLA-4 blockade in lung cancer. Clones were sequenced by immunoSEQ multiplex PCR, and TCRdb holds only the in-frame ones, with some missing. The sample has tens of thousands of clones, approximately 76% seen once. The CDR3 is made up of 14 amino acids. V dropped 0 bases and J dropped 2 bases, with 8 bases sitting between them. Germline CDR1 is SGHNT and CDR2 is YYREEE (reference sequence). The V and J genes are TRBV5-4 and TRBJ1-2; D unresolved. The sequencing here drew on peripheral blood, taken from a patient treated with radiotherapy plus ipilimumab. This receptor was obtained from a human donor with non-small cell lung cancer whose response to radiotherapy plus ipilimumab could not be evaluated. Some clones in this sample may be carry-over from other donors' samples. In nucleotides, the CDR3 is TGTGCCAGCAGCTTGGTTCAGCGGAACTATGGCTACACCTTC. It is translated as CASSLVQRNYGYTF.